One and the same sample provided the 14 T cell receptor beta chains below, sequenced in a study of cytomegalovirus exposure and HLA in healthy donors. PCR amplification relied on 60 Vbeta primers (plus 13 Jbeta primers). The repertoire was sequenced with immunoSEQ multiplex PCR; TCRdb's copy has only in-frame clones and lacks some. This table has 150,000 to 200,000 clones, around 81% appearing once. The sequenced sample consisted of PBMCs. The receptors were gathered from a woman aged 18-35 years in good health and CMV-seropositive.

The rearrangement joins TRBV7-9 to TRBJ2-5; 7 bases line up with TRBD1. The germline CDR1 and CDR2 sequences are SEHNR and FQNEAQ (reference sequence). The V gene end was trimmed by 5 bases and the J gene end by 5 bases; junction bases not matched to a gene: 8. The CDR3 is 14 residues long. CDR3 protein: CASSPYRGMETQYF. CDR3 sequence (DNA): TGTGCCAGCAGCCCGTACAGGGGAATGGAGACCCAGTACTTC.

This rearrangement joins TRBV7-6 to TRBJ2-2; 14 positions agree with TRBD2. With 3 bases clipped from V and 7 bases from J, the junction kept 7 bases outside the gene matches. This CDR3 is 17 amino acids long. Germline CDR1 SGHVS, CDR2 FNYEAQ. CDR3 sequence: CASSFHGGLAGVGELFF. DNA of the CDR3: TGTGCCAGCAGCTTCCACGGGGGACTAGCGGGGGTCGGGGAGCTGTTTTTT.

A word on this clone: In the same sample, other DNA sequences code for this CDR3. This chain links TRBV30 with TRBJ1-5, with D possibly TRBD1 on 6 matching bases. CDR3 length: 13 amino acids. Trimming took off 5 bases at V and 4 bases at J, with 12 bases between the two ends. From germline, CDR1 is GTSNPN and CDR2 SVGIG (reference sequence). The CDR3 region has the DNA TGTGCCTGGGCGGGGGGCAGGAATCAGCCCCAGCATTTT. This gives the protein CAWAGGRNQPQHF.

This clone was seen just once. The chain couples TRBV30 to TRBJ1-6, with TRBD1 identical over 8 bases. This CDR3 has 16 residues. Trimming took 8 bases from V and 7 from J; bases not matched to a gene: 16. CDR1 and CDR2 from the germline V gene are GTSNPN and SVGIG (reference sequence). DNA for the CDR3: TGTGCCGGGAACAGGTACACGGGACAGGCAAATTCACCCCTCCACTTT. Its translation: CAGNRYTGQANSPLHF.

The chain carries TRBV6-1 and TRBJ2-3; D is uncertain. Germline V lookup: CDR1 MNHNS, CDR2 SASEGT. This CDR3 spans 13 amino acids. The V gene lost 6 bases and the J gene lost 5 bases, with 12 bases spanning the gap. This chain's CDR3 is CASSSGVGDTQYF. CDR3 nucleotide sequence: TGTGCCAGCAGCTCCGGTGTTGGAGATACGCAGTATTTT.

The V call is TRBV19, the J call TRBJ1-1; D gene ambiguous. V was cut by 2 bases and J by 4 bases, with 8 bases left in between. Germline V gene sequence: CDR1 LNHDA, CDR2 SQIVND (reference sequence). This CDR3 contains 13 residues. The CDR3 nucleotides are TGTGCCAGTAGTATAAGCGGGCTCACTGAAGCTTTCTTT. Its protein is CASSISGLTEAFF.

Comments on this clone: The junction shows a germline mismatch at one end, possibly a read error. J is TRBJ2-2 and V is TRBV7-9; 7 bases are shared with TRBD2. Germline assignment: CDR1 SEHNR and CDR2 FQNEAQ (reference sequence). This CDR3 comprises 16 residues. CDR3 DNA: TGTGCCAGCAACTTACGGGGAGGGAGTAACACCGGGGAGCTGTTTTTT. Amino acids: CASNLRGGSNTGELFF.

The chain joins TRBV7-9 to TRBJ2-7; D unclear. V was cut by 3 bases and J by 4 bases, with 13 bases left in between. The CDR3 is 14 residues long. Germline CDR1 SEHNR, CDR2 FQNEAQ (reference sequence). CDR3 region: CASSLFQAAYEQYF. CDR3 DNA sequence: TGTGCCAGCAGCTTGTTTCAAGCTGCGTACGAGCAGTACTTC. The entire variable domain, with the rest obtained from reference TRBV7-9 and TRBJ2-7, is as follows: DTGVSQNPRHKITKRGQNVTFRCDPISEHNRLYWYRQTLGQGPEFLTYFQNEAQLEKSRLLSDRFSAERPKGSFSTLEIQRTEQGDSAMYLCASSLFQAAYEQYFGPGTRLTVT.

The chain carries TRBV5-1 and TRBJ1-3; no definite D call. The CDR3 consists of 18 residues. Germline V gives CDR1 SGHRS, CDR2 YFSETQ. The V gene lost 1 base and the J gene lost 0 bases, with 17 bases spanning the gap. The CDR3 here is CASSLWSTAETSGNTIYF. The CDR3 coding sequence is TGCGCCAGCAGCTTGTGGAGTACTGCAGAGACCTCTGGAAACACCATATATTTT.

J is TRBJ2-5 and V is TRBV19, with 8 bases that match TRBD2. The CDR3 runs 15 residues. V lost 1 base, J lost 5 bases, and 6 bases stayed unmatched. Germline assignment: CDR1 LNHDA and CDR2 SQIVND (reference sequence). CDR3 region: CASSIVGGAGETQYF. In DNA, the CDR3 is TGTGCCAGTAGTATAGTCGGGGGGGCCGGGGAGACCCAGTACTTC.

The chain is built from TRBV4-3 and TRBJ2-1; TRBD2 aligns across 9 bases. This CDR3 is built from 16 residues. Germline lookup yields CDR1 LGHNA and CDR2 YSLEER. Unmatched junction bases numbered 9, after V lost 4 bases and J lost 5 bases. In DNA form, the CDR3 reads TGCGCCAGCAGCCTAAGCATAGCGGGGGTAAACAATGAGCAGTTCTTC. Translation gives CASSLSIAGVNNEQFF.

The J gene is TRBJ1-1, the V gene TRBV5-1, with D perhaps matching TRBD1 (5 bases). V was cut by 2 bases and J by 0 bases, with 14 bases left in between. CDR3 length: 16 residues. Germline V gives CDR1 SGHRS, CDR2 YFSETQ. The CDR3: CASSLTGNLLNTEAFF. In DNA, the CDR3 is TGCGCCAGCAGCTTAACAGGAAACCTACTGAACACTGAAGCTTTCTTT. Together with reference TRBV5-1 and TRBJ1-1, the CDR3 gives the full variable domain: KAGVTQTPRYLIKTRGQQVTLSCSPISGHRSVSWYQQTPGQGLQFLFEYFSETQRNKGNFPGRFSGRQFSNSRSEMNVSTLELGDSALYLCASSLTGNLLNTEAFFGQGTRLTVV.

The CDR3 sequence: CASSFGVTGELFF. Here the CDR3 DNA reads TGTGCCAGCAGCTTCGGGGTGACAGGGGAGCTGTTTTTT. The rearrangement links TRBV11-3 to TRBJ2-2; D is possibly TRBD2 (5 bases). This CDR3 comprises 13 residues. V gave up 3 bases and J gave up 8 bases, with 10 bases separating them. Germline assignment: CDR1 SGHNT and CDR2 YENEEA.

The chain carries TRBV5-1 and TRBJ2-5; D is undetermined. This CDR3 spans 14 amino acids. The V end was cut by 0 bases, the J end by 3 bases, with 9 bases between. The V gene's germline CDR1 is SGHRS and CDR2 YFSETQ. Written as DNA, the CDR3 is TGCGCCAGCAGCTTGGGGTTTGGAGAAGAGACCCAGTACTTC. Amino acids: CASSLGFGEETQYF.